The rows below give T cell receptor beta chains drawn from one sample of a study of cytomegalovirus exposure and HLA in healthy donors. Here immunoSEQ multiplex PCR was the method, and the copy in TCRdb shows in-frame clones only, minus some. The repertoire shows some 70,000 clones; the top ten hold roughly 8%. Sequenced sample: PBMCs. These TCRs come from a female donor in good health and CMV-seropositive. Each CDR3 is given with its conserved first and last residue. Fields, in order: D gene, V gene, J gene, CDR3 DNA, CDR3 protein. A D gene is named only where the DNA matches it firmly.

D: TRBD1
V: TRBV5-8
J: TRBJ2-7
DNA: TGTGCCAGCAGCAGCTGGGACAGGGGATACGAGCAGTACTTC
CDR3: CASSSWDRGYEQYF

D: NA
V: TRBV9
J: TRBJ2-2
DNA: TGTGCCAGCAGCGCCAGGGGTTTGAACACCGGGGAGCTGTTTTTT
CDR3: CASSARGLNTGELFF

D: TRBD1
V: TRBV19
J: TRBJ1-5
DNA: TGTGCCAGTAGTATTCGACAGGGTTATCAGCCCCAGCATTTT
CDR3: CASSIRQGYQPQHF

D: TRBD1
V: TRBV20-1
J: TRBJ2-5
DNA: TGCAGTGCGGGACAGCAAGAGACCCAGTACTTC
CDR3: CSAGQQETQYF

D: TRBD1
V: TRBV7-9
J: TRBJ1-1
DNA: TGTGCCAGCAGCTTGGGAGACAGGGTGATCCCTGAAGCTTTCTTT
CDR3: CASSLGDRVIPEAFF

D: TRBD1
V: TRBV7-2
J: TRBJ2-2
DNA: TGTGCCAGCAGCGCTCCCGCGGACAGGGGTGTCGGGGAGCTGTTTTTT
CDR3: CASSAPADRGVGELFF

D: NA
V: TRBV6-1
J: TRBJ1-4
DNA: TGTGCCAGCAGTGAAGAAAGGAGTTCTCTCACAACTAATGAAAAACTGTTTTTT
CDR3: CASSEERSSLTTNEKLFF

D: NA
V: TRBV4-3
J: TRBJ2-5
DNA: TGCGCCAGCAGCCAAGATTTAGCGGCGGAGACCCAGTACTTC
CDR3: CASSQDLAAETQYF

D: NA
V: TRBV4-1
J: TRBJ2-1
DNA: TGCGCCAGCAGCCTCTCCGGGGAGACTTACAATGAGCAGTTCTTC
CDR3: CASSLSGETYNEQFF

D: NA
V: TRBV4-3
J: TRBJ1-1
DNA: TGCGCCAGCAGCCAGGAGGGACGGAACACTGAAGCTTTCTTT
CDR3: CASSQEGRNTEAFF

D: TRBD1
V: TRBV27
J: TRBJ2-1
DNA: TGTGCCAGCAGTTTCACAGGGGGACGCTACAATGAGCAGTTCTTC
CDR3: CASSFTGGRYNEQFF

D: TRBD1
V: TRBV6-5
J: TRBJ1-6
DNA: TGTGCCACTCGGGACAGGGGGTATTCACCCCTCCACTTT
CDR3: CATRDRGYSPLHF

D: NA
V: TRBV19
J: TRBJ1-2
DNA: TGTGCCAGTTTTCCCGACAGCCGCGCCAACTATGGCTACACCTTC
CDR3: CASFPDSRANYGYTF

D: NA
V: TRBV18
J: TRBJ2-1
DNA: TGTGCCAGCTCCCTCGTTCAGAATGAGCAGTTCTTC
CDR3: CASSLVQNEQFF

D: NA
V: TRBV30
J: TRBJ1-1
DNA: TGTGCCTGGGCGAGCTATTTGAACACTGAAGCTTTCTTT
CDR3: CAWASYLNTEAFF

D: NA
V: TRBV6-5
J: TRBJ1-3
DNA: TGTGCCAGCAGTTACACGCGGACTGGAAACACCATATATTTT
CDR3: CASSYTRTGNTIYF

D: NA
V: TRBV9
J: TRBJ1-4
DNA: TGTGCCAGCAGCGTAGCTGCAGGGATTGGTAATGAAAAACTGTTTTTT
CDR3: CASSVAAGIGNEKLFF

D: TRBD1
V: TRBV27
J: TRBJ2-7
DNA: TGTGCCAGCAGTTTGGAAAGGGACAGGGGGCCGTACGAGCAGTACTTC
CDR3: CASSLERDRGPYEQYF

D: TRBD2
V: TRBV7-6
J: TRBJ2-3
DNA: TGTGCCAGCAGCATGAGGACTAGCGGGGGAAGCACAGATACGCAGTATTTT
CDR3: CASSMRTSGGSTDTQYF

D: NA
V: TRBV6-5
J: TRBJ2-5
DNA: TGTGCCAGCAGTTACTCGAGGGGACATGGGACCCAGTACTTC
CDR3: CASSYSRGHGTQYF

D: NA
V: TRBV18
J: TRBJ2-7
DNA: TGTGCCAGCTCACCGCTTCTAGGTCAGGGCTTCCACGAGCAGTACTTC
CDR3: CASSPLLGQGFHEQYF

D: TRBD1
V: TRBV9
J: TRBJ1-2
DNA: TGTGCCAGCAGCGTAGAGGGACAGGGATATGGCTACACCTTC
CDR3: CASSVEGQGYGYTF

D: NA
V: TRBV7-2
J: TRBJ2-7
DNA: TGTGCCAGCAGCTTGGGTCAGGGCGGCTTCGAGCAGTACTTC
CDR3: CASSLGQGGFEQYF

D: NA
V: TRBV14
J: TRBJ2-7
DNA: TGTGCCAGCAGCCAATTTCAGGGGCGCGAGCAGTACTTC
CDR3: CASSQFQGREQYF

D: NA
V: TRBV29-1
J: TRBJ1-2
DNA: TGCAGCGTTCCACTGGCCCGGAGTCCCTATGGCTACACCTTC
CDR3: CSVPLARSPYGYTF

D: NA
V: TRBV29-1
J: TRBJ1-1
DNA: TGCAGCGTTGAAAGGGGCCGGGCCTGGGAAGCTTTCTTT
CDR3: CSVERGRAWEAFF

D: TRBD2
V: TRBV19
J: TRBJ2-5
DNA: TGTGCCAGTAGTCCCCGGGTAGCGGGATTAGTGGAGACCCAGTACTTC
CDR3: CASSPRVAGLVETQYF

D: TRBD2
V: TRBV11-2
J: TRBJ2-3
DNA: TGTGCCAGCAGCATTGGGACTAGCAGCACAGATACGCAGTATTTT
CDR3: CASSIGTSSTDTQYF

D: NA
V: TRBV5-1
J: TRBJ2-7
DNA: TGCGCCAGCAGCCAAGGGGGGGGCGAGCAGTACTTC
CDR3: CASSQGGGEQYF

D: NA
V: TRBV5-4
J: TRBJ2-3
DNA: TGTGCCAGCAACCTGGACAACATGGGAGATACGCAGTATTTT
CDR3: CASNLDNMGDTQYF

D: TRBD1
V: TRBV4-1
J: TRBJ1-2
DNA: TGCGCCAGCAGCGGACAGGTTAACTATGGCTACACCTTC
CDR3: CASSGQVNYGYTF

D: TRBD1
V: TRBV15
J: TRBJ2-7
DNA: TGTGCCACCAGCAGTCCCGGGACAGGGAGGTACGAGCAGTACTTC
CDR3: CATSSPGTGRYEQYF

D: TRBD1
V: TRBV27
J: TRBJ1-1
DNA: TGTGCCAGCAGTTTATTGGGGACAGGGGCGAACACTGAAGCTTTCTTT
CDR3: CASSLLGTGANTEAFF

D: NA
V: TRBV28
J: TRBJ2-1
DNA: TGTGCCAGCAGTTCCCGAGCTAGTGGGGGGAATGAGCAGTTCTTC
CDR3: CASSSRASGGNEQFF

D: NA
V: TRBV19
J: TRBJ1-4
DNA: TGTGCCAGTAGTATAGACGCCAGGGTCGCAACTAATGAAGAACTGTTTTTT
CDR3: CASSIDARVATNEELFF

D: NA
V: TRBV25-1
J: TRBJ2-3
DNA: TGTGCCAGCTCGGTGAGCACAGATACGCAGTATTTT
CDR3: CASSVSTDTQYF

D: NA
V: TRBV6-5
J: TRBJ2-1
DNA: TGTGCCAGCAGTTACCAGGGACTGGCCGTCAATGAGCAGTTCTTC
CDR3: CASSYQGLAVNEQFF

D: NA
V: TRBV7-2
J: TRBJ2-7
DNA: TGTGCCAGCAGCTTTGAGCCAAGCTCCTACGAGCAGTACTTC
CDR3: CASSFEPSSYEQYF

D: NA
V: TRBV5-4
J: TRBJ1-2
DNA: TGTGCCAGCAGCTTCAAGTCCAGGGAATATGGCTACACCTTC
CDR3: CASSFKSREYGYTF

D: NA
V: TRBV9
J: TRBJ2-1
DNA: TGTGCCAGCAGCTCCACCGGGTCCTTGACCTACAATGAGCAGTTCTTC
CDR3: CASSSTGSLTYNEQFF

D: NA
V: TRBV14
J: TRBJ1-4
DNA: TGTGCCAGCAGCCAAGATCTTTGGGACACAAATGAAAAACTGTTTTTT
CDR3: CASSQDLWDTNEKLFF

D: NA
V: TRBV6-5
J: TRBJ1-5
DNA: TGTGCCAGCAGTGGTATACCGGGTCAGCCCCAGCATTTT
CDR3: CASSGIPGQPQHF

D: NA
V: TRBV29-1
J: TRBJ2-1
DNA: TGCAGCGGCCGAGGATCGGCCTACAATGAGCAGTTCTTC
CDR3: CSGRGSAYNEQFF

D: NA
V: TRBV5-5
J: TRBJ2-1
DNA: TGTGCCAGCAGCTTCCCTCTAGGCGGGATATTCTACAATGAGCAGTTCTTC
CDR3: CASSFPLGGIFYNEQFF

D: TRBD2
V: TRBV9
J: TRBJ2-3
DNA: TGTGCCAGCAGCGCGCTTCCGGGACTAGCGGGGCTCTACACAGATACGCAGTATTTT
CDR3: CASSALPGLAGLYTDTQYF

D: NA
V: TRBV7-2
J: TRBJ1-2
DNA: TGTGCCAGCAGCCCGCGGGAAAGGGTCTATGGCTACACCTTC
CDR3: CASSPRERVYGYTF

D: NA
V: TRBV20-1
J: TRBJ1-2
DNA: TGCAGTGCTAGAGTTCGAGGAGGTCACACCTTC
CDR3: CSARVRGGHTF

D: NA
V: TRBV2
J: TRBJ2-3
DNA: TGTGCCAGCAGGACGACAGATATCGGTACGCAGTATTTT
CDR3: CASRTTDIGTQYF